Listed below are T cell receptor beta chains from one sample, sequenced in a study of blood T cell repertoires in COVID-19. Data came from immunoSEQ multiplex PCR; TCRdb stores just in-frame clones and leaves some out. Here the sample spans 97,000 or so clones, approximately 90% being singletons. The source material was peripheral blood. The receptors shown here come from a man in his 60s with acute or convalescent COVID-19. Each CDR3 is given with its conserved first and last residue. A D gene is named only where the DNA matches it firmly. Clone size is shown for a subset of rows, as once, few, many or a class of expanded clone.

J: TRBJ1-1; V: TRBV7-2; length: 14; D: NA; size: NA; DNA: TGTGCCAGCAGCTTAAGTGACAGGATGACTGAAGCTTTCTTT; CDR3: CASSLSDRMTEAFF
J: TRBJ1-1; V: TRBV6-5; length: 14; D: NA; size: NA; DNA: TGTGCCAGCAGTTACAGAGTAGTGAACACTGAAGCTTTCTTT; CDR3: CASSYRVVNTEAFF
J: TRBJ1-2; V: TRBV30; length: 11; D: NA; size: NA; DNA: TGTGCCTGGGACATGAACTATGGCTACACCTTC; CDR3: CAWDMNYGYTF
J: TRBJ1-6; V: TRBV6-1; length: 16; D: TRBD1; size: NA; DNA: TGTGCCAGCAGGGAACGGGACAGGGTAAATAATTCACCCCTCCACTTT; CDR3: CASRERDRVNNSPLHF
J: TRBJ1-5; V: TRBV20-1; length: 11; D: NA; size: NA; DNA: TGCAGTGCCTCTTCTTTGGAGCGGGAGCATTTT; CDR3: CSASSLEREHF
J: TRBJ1-4; V: TRBV6-6; length: 12; D: NA; size: few; DNA: TGTGCCAGCGGCTGGCCTAATGAAAAACTGTTTTTT; CDR3: CASGWPNEKLFF
J: TRBJ1-5; V: TRBV28; length: 14; D: TRBD1; size: NA; DNA: TGTGCCAGCTTACAGGGGGCGAGCAATCAGCCCCAGCATTTT; CDR3: CASLQGASNQPQHF
J: TRBJ1-1; V: TRBV6-5; length: 14; D: NA; size: NA; DNA: TGTGCCAGCATGTTGACATTCGGTGTCACTGAAGCTTTCTTT; CDR3: CASMLTFGVTEAFF
J: TRBJ2-3; V: TRBV6-5; length: 14; D: NA; size: NA; DNA: TGTGCCAGCAGTTACGGGGGCCTCACAGATACGCAGTATTTT; CDR3: CASSYGGLTDTQYF
J: TRBJ2-7; V: TRBV7-7; length: 15; D: TRBD2; size: NA; DNA: TGTGCCAGCAGCTTAAGGGCGGGGGGCTTCTACGAGCAGTACTTC; CDR3: CASSLRAGGFYEQYF
J: TRBJ1-5; V: TRBV19; length: 14; D: NA; size: NA; DNA: TGTGCCAGTAGTATTCTAACAGGTAATCAGCCCCAGCATTTT; CDR3: CASSILTGNQPQHF
J: TRBJ1-1; V: TRBV2; length: 12; D: NA; size: NA; DNA: TGTGCCAGCAGTACAGGGTTTGCTGAAGCTTTCTTT; CDR3: CASSTGFAEAFF
J: TRBJ1-6; V: TRBV30; length: 16; D: TRBD1; size: NA; DNA: TGTGCCTGGAGTGCAAAGACAGGGAACCATAATTCACCCCTCCACTTT; CDR3: CAWSAKTGNHNSPLHF
J: TRBJ2-2; V: TRBV7-2; length: 15; D: TRBD2; size: NA; DNA: TGTGCCAGCAGCTCTGCGGGGGGGCGTACCGGGGAGCTGTTTTTT; CDR3: CASSSAGGRTGELFF
J: TRBJ1-2; V: TRBV2; length: 14; D: NA; size: NA; DNA: TGTGCCAGCAGTGGGGGCAGCCAGGGATATGGCTACACCTTC; CDR3: CASSGGSQGYGYTF
J: TRBJ1-1; V: TRBV6-5; length: 14; D: NA; size: NA; DNA: TGTGCCAGCAGTTACTCAGCAGGGAACACTGAAGCTTTCTTT; CDR3: CASSYSAGNTEAFF
J: TRBJ1-6; V: TRBV12-3/TRBV12-4; length: 13; D: NA; size: NA; DNA: TGTGCCAGCAGTTTACAGGCAGGGTCACCCCTCCACTTT; CDR3: CASSLQAGSPLHF
J: TRBJ1-2; V: TRBV27; length: 14; D: NA; size: once; DNA: TGTGCCAGCAGTTTAGAGAGGGTAGGCTATGGCTACACCTTC; CDR3: CASSLERVGYGYTF
J: TRBJ1-4; V: TRBV18; length: 15; D: TRBD1; size: NA; DNA: TGTGCCAGCTCGCCTGGACAGGGAAGTAATGAAAAACTGTTTTTT; CDR3: CASSPGQGSNEKLFF
J: TRBJ2-3; V: TRBV5-4; length: 14; D: TRBD1; size: once; DNA: TGTGCCAGCAGCTCTACAGGGGTGGTAGATACGCAGTATTTT; CDR3: CASSSTGVVDTQYF
J: TRBJ1-6; V: TRBV2; length: 13; D: NA; size: NA; DNA: TGTGCCAGCAGGGATAGGGGAAATTCACCCCTCCACTTT; CDR3: CASRDRGNSPLHF
J: TRBJ1-2; V: TRBV10-3; length: 13; D: NA; size: NA; DNA: TGTGCCATCACAGGATCCCAGGAATATGGCTACACCTTC; CDR3: CAITGSQEYGYTF
J: TRBJ2-5; V: TRBV5-1; length: 14; D: NA; size: NA; DNA: TGCGCCAGCAGCCCTGGCGGCAGTGGGGAGACCCAGTACTTC; CDR3: CASSPGGSGETQYF
J: TRBJ1-1; V: TRBV5-1; length: 14; D: TRBD1; size: NA; DNA: TGCGCCAGCAGCTCCGGGACAGTTGCCACTGAAGCTTTCTTT; CDR3: CASSSGTVATEAFF
J: TRBJ1-1; V: TRBV29-1; length: 15; D: NA; size: NA; DNA: TGCAGTACAGCTGCAGGGTGGGGAATGAACACTGAAGCTTTCTTT; CDR3: CSTAAGWGMNTEAFF
J: TRBJ2-7; V: TRBV27; length: 14; D: NA; size: NA; DNA: TGTGCCAGCACCCCAAGGAGGGACTCTTACGAGCAGTACTTC; CDR3: CASTPRRDSYEQYF
J: TRBJ2-7; V: TRBV30; length: 11; D: NA; size: NA; DNA: TGTGCCTGTTCCTGGAGGGCTCGGCAGTACTTC; CDR3: CACSWRARQYF
J: TRBJ2-5; V: TRBV4-1; length: 17; D: TRBD1; size: NA; DNA: TGCGCCAGCAGCCCAAGGAGTCCAGGGGGCGCGGGGGAGACCCAGTACTTC; CDR3: CASSPRSPGGAGETQYF
J: TRBJ1-5; V: TRBV30; length: 14; D: NA; size: once; DNA: TGTGCCTGGAGTGGATGGCAGGATGATCAGCCCCAGCATTTT; CDR3: CAWSGWQDDQPQHF
J: TRBJ1-2; V: TRBV5-4; length: 13; D: TRBD1; size: NA; DNA: TGTGCCAGCAGCTGGGGACAGACTCTGGGCTACACCTTC; CDR3: CASSWGQTLGYTF
J: TRBJ1-1; V: TRBV12-3/TRBV12-4; length: 13; D: TRBD1; size: NA; DNA: TGTGCCAGCACCGGGACAGGGGGCACTGAAGCTTTCTTT; CDR3: CASTGTGGTEAFF
J: TRBJ1-1; V: TRBV6-5; length: 15; D: TRBD1; size: NA; DNA: TGTGCCAGCAGTTTCCCAGGGGGTGTGAACACTGAAGCTTTCTTT; CDR3: CASSFPGGVNTEAFF
J: TRBJ1-1; V: TRBV5-1; length: 15; D: NA; size: NA; DNA: TGCGCCAGCAGCCCCCCGAATGGGGGCCAGACTGAAGCTTTCTTT; CDR3: CASSPPNGGQTEAFF
J: TRBJ1-2; V: TRBV5-6; length: 14; D: NA; size: NA; DNA: TGTGCCAGCAGCTTGGTACAGGGCACCTATGACTACACCTTC; CDR3: CASSLVQGTYDYTF
J: TRBJ1-1; V: TRBV5-1; length: 13; D: NA; size: NA; DNA: TGCGCCAGCATGAAGCAGGGTAACACTGAAGCTTTCTTT; CDR3: CASMKQGNTEAFF
J: TRBJ2-3; V: TRBV6-1; length: 19; D: TRBD2; size: NA; DNA: TGTGCCAGCAGTGTCCTCCCGCCGGGACTAGCGGGGGGGCCTGATACGCAGTATTTT; CDR3: CASSVLPPGLAGGPDTQYF
J: TRBJ1-5; V: TRBV6-5; length: 15; D: NA; size: NA; DNA: TGTGCCAGCAGTTACAACGGGTTAAGCAATCAGCCCCAGCATTTT; CDR3: CASSYNGLSNQPQHF
J: TRBJ2-2; V: TRBV5-1; length: 15; D: NA; size: NA; DNA: TGCGCCAGCAGCTTGGCAGGGGCTGGGGCCGGGGAGCTGTTTTTT; CDR3: CASSLAGAGAGELFF
J: TRBJ2-7; V: TRBV5-5; length: 15; D: NA; size: NA; DNA: TGTGCCAGCAGCTTCCGGGCTACCTCTGGAGGAGAGCAGTACTTC; CDR3: CASSFRATSGGEQYF
J: TRBJ1-1; V: TRBV7-2; length: 15; D: TRBD1; size: NA; DNA: TGTGCCAGCAGGTCTACCGGGACAGGGAGGTCTGAAGCTTTCTTT; CDR3: CASRSTGTGRSEAFF
J: TRBJ1-2; V: TRBV19; length: 14; D: NA; size: NA; DNA: TGTGCCAGTAGGCAACGAACAGGGCTCTATGGCTACACCTTC; CDR3: CASRQRTGLYGYTF
J: TRBJ1-3; V: TRBV18; length: 17; D: NA; size: NA; DNA: TGTGCCAGCTCACCACCGTGGCGAACCGCGGGGGGAAACACCATATATTTT; CDR3: CASSPPWRTAGGNTIYF
J: TRBJ2-7; V: TRBV6-5; length: 16; D: TRBD1; size: NA; DNA: TGTGCCAGCAGTTACCGGGACAGGCCTAGCTCCTACGAGCAGTACTTC; CDR3: CASSYRDRPSSYEQYF
J: TRBJ1-2; V: TRBV5-4; length: 16; D: TRBD1; size: NA; DNA: TGTGCCAGCAGCTTGGGACAGGGGGCTTCGGGTGCTGGCTACACCTTC; CDR3: CASSLGQGASGAGYTF